This T cell receptor (beta chain) was sequenced in a study of PD-1 blockade in classical Hodgkin lymphoma. Generated by immunoSEQ multiplex PCR, the TCRdb table keeps only in-frame clones and is missing some. Found here are some 15,000 clones, 83% of them singletons; the top ten hold roughly a fifth. Patients all relapsed after autologous stem cell transplantation, and there was variation in brentuximab vedotin exposure. J lost 12 bases, V lost 3 bases, and 3 bases had no gene match. The germline V gene has CDR1 SGHDT and CDR2 YYEEEE. The CDR3 covers 12 residues. J is TRBJ2-2 and V is TRBV5-6; TRBD2 matches at 9 bases. This receptor was obtained from a human donor with classical Hodgkin lymphoma. The sequencing used peripheral blood mononuclear cells (PBMCs), collected at baseline. DNA for the CDR3: TGTGCCAGCAGCTCCGGACTAGCGAAGCTGTTTTTT. Translation: CASSSGLAKLFF.